The 28 T cell receptor beta chains below all came from one sample that was sequenced in a study of T cells in tuberculosis. Data came from immunoSEQ multiplex PCR; TCRdb stores just in-frame clones and leaves some out. The data hold 35,000 to 45,000 clones, with 85% to 95% observed a single time. Sequenced input: PBMCs. The receptors come from a donor between 10 and 35 years old with latent tuberculosis or without tuberculosis infection. Some clones in this sample may be carry-over from other donors' samples.

This clone was observed a single time. This chain connects TRBV10-2 to TRBJ1-6; D is undetermined. Germline V lookup: CDR1 WSHSY, CDR2 SAAADI. This CDR3 region has 13 residues. V dropped 3 bases and J dropped 5 bases, with 5 bases sitting between them. The CDR3 sequence: CASSEIDNSPLHF. The CDR3 DNA sequence: TGCGCCAGCAGTGAAATAGATAATTCACCCCTCCACTTT.

The gene calls are TRBV10-3 and TRBJ2-1; TRBD1 matches at 9 bases. With 5 bases clipped from V and 5 bases from J, the junction kept 16 bases outside the gene matches. The CDR3 runs to 18 residues. The germline gives CDR1 ENHRY, CDR2 SYGVKD. The CDR3 protein is CAISPPEEDRGRNNEQFF. Written as DNA, the CDR3 is TGTGCCATCAGTCCCCCCGAAGAAGACAGGGGGAGAAACAATGAGCAGTTCTTC.

V gene TRBV11-2 combines with J gene TRBJ1-1; D not resolved. There are 16 residues in the CDR3. Germline loops: CDR1 SGHAT, CDR2 FQNNGV. V lost 5 bases and J lost 4, with 20 bases in between. The CDR3 DNA reads TGTGCCAGCAGCCCCCTATTGCGGGGTTTTAGCACTGAAGCTTTCTTT. Its translation: CASSPLLRGFSTEAFF.

This CDR3 reads CASSLELWDRANTGELFF. In DNA form, the CDR3 reads TGTGCCAGCAGCTTAGAGTTATGGGACAGGGCTAACACCGGGGAGCTGTTTTTT. This chain links TRBV7-7 with TRBJ2-2; 9 bases agree with TRBD1. This CDR3 region has 18 residues. The germline gives CDR1 SSHAT, CDR2 FNYEAQ (reference sequence). After removal of 1 base from V and 2 bases from J, the junction contained 8 bases not matched to a gene.

The rearrangement links TRBV7-3 to TRBJ2-1; D may be TRBD2 (5 bases). V lost 2 bases, J lost 6 bases, and 8 bases lay in between. Germline lookup yields CDR1 SGHTA and CDR2 FQGTGA. The CDR3 covers 13 residues. The CDR3 spells CASSLAAGNEQFF. The CDR3 region has the DNA TGTGCCAGCAGCTTAGCCGCGGGCAATGAGCAGTTCTTC.

This clone is a singleton in its sample. Written as DNA, the CDR3 is TGTGCCAGCAACCAGGGACAGGGCATAAACTATGGCTACACCTTC. Amino acids: CASNQGQGINYGYTF. The rearrangement joins TRBV6-1 to TRBJ1-2; 9 bases line up with TRBD1. Losses at the gene ends were 7 bases for V and 2 bases for J; bases not matched to a gene: 8. Per germline, CDR1 MNHNS and CDR2 SASEGT. This CDR3 is 15 amino acids long.

The chain has TRBV6-5 and TRBJ1-6, with D possibly being TRBD1 (6 bases). CDR3 length: 13 amino acids. V was trimmed by 2 bases and J by 10 bases, leaving 9 bases between them. Germline V lookup: CDR1 MNHEY, CDR2 SVGAGI. The DNA for the CDR3 is TGTGCCAGCAGTTACGGCAGGGGCTCACCCCTCCACTTT. It translates to CASSYGRGSPLHF.

V is TRBV10-2 and J is TRBJ1-5, with 8 nucleotides matching TRBD1. The V and J ends lost 10 bases and 6 bases, in that order; junction bases with no gene match: 8. The length of the CDR3 is 13 residues. Germline loops: CDR1 WSHSY, CDR2 SAAADI. In DNA, the CDR3 is TGCGCCACCTACCAGGGGGCCGGTCAGCCCCAGCATTTT. Its protein is CATYQGAGQPQHF.

The chain recombines TRBV28 with TRBJ1-1; D not certain. Germline CDR1 reads MDHEN; CDR2 reads SYDVKM. The CDR3 is 14 amino acids. Deletions cut 3 bases from V and 4 bases from J, with 12 bases between. The chain's CDR3 is CASSFSGSATEAFF. DNA for the CDR3: TGTGCCAGCAGTTTCTCCGGGTCAGCCACTGAAGCTTTCTTT.

The chain is built from TRBV27 and TRBJ1-5; possibly TRBD1 for D (6 bases). Looked up from germline, CDR1 is MNHEY and CDR2 is SMNVEV (reference sequence). V was clipped by 5 bases and J by 0 bases, with 11 bases between them. This CDR3 spans 15 amino acids. This CDR3 reads CASSAGVYSNQPQHF. Here the CDR3 DNA reads TGTGCCAGCAGTGCAGGGGTCTATAGCAATCAGCCCCAGCATTTT.

About this clone itself: This sample also contains other DNA sequences that code for the same CDR3. The rearrangement links TRBV5-1 to TRBJ2-3; D is perhaps TRBD1 (5 bases). This CDR3 spans 14 amino acids. Germline assignment: CDR1 SGHRS and CDR2 YFSETQ. V lost 0 bases and J lost 0, with 5 bases in between. CDR3 in amino acids: CASSLGQSTDTQYF. The CDR3 nucleotides are TGCGCCAGCAGCTTGGGACAGAGCACAGATACGCAGTATTTT.

The chain couples TRBV6-4 to TRBJ2-1, with 8 bases lining up with TRBD2. Germline V gene data show CDR1 as MRHNA and CDR2 as SNTAGT. The CDR3 is made up of 14 amino acids. V dropped 5 bases and J dropped 8; count of bases not matched to a gene: 8. In DNA, the CDR3 is TGTGCCAGCAGTCCTCGTCCAGCGGGGGATGAGCAGTTCTTC. Encoded protein: CASSPRPAGDEQFF.

The J gene is TRBJ1-2, the V gene TRBV27; D may be TRBD1 (6 bases). Trimming cost V 5 bases and J 4 bases, with 17 bases left between them. The CDR3 totals 15 residues. Germline loops: CDR1 MNHEY, CDR2 SMNVEV (reference sequence). The CDR3 DNA follows: TGTGCCAGCAGTCAGCAGGGGTCGGCCCTCTATGGCTACACCTTC. It translates to CASSQQGSALYGYTF.

The rearrangement joins TRBV29-1 to TRBJ2-1, with 10 bases aligning to TRBD1. Germline loops: CDR1 SQVTM, CDR2 ANQGSEA. V dropped 4 bases and J dropped 8; count of bases not matched to a gene: 11. The length of the CDR3 is 15 residues. Here the CDR3 reads CSVVNGTGVVHEQFF. The CDR3 nucleotides read TGCAGCGTTGTAAATGGGACAGGGGTGGTCCATGAGCAGTTCTTC.

The genes are TRBV30 and TRBJ1-6, with D possibly being TRBD1 (6 bases). The CDR3 length is 13 residues. Deletions cut 4 bases from V and 10 bases from J, with 14 bases between. From germline, CDR1 is GTSNPN and CDR2 SVGIG (reference sequence). The CDR3 nucleotides are TGTGCCTGGAATCAGGGGCGGGTCTCACCCCTCCACTTT. Protein sequence: CAWNQGRVSPLHF.

The V gene is TRBV27, the J gene TRBJ1-2, with D tentatively TRBD1 (6 bases). This CDR3 is built from 15 residues. V was cut by 3 bases and J by 4 bases, with 15 bases left in between. Germline lookup yields CDR1 MNHEY and CDR2 SMNVEV (reference sequence). In DNA form, the CDR3 reads TGTGCCAGCAGTTTGCATCCGGGACATCCCTATGGCTACACCTTC. This translates into CASSLHPGHPYGYTF.

The chain recombines TRBV30 with TRBJ1-2; 11 nucleotides match TRBD1. The ends lost 2 bases at V and 2 bases at J; junction bases unmatched: 4. The CDR3 spans 15 residues. Germline values: CDR1 GTSNPN, CDR2 SVGIG (reference sequence). The CDR3 DNA follows: TGTGCCTGGAGTAGAGGACAGGGGGCGAACTATGGCTACACCTTC. Protein: CAWSRGQGANYGYTF. Full variable domain (rest looked up from reference TRBV30 and TRBJ1-2): SQTIHQWPATLVQPVGSPLSLECTVEGTSNPNLYWYRQAAGRGLQLLFYSVGIGQISSEVPQNLSASRPQDRQFILSSKKLLLSDSGFYLCAWSRGQGANYGYTFGSGTRLTVV.

A word on this clone: Other nucleotide sequences from this sample produce the same CDR3. The rearrangement uses TRBV9 and TRBJ2-5, with D maybe TRBD2 (6 bases). The V gene's germline CDR1 is SGDLS and CDR2 YYNGEE. The V end lost 0 bases, the J end lost 3 bases, and 9 bases lay between the germline ends. The CDR3 is 14 residues long. The CDR3 sequence is CASSVAGVEETQYF. The DNA of the CDR3 is TGTGCCAGCAGCGTAGCGGGGGTGGAAGAGACCCAGTACTTC. The full variable domain, its missing parts supplied by reference TRBV9 and TRBJ2-5, is DSGVTQTPKHLITATGQRVTLRCSPRSGDLSVYWYQQSLDQGLQFLIQYYNGEERAKGNILERFSAQQFPDLHSELNLSSLELGDSALYFCASSVAGVEETQYFGPGTRLLVL.

This rearrangement joins TRBV15 to TRBJ2-1, with 8 bases matching TRBD1. CDR1 and CDR2 from the germline V gene are LNHNV and YYDKDF (reference sequence). The V gene end was trimmed by 0 bases and the J gene end by 7 bases; junction bases not matched to a gene: 5. This CDR3 region has 15 residues. As DNA, the CDR3 is TGTGCCACCAGCAGAGAAGGCTACAGGGGGAATGAGCAGTTCTTC. This codes for CATSREGYRGNEQFF.

The chain recombines TRBV2 with TRBJ1-5, with D perhaps matching TRBD1 (6 bases). In germline, CDR1 is SNHLY, CDR2 FYNNEI. V shed 6 bases and J shed 4 bases, with 16 bases lying between them. The CDR3 contains 15 residues. The CDR3 nucleotides read TGTGCCAGCAGCACAGGGTACCCTGTTAATCAGCCCCAGCATTTT. It codes for CASSTGYPVNQPQHF.

The rearrangement links TRBV6-4 to TRBJ1-6; D might be TRBD1 (6 bases). The CDR3 loop spans 13 amino acids. Trimming stripped 6 bases from V and 14 bases from J, with 17 bases between. The germline gives CDR1 MRHNA, CDR2 SNTAGT. CDR3 sequence: CASSQTYRDSLHF. The CDR3 DNA reads as TGTGCCAGCAGCCAAACTTACAGGGATTCCCTCCACTTT.

V is TRBV7-8 and J is TRBJ2-7, with a possible D match to TRBD2 (5 bases). CDR3 length equals 13 residues. From germline, CDR1 is SGHVS and CDR2 FQNEAQ. Trimming removed 4 bases at V and 3 bases at J, with 10 bases between. CDR3 coding DNA: TGTGCCAGCAGCTCAAGGGAGCTCTACGAGCAGTACGTC. Translated, it gives CASSSRELYEQYV.

The chain joins TRBV5-4 to TRBJ2-3; 9 bases match TRBD2. This CDR3 has 17 amino acids. CDR1 is SGHNT and CDR2 is YYREEE in the germline V gene (reference sequence). V lost 1 base to trimming and J lost 0 bases; unmatched junction nucleotides: 6. CDR3: CASSLRLAGPSTDTQYF. The CDR3 DNA reads as TGTGCCAGCAGCTTGCGGCTAGCGGGGCCTAGCACAGATACGCAGTATTTT.

The chain carries TRBV19 and TRBJ1-2, with 8 bases fitting TRBD1. V trimming: 5 bases; J trimming: 3 bases; junction bases outside the gene matches: 8. The CDR3 totals 15 residues. Germline V CDR1 and CDR2: LNHDA, SQIVND (reference sequence). In DNA form, the CDR3 reads TGTGCCAGTAGTGTAGGGACAGGCATGGACTATGGCTACACCTTC. Its protein is CASSVGTGMDYGYTF.

This clone was detected only a few times. The rearrangement joins TRBV6-5 to TRBJ2-7, with TRBD1 identical over 7 bases. CDR1 is MNHEY and CDR2 is SVGAGI in the germline V gene. The CDR3 is made up of 14 amino acids. The ends lost 0 bases at V and 3 bases at J; junction bases unmatched: 2. The DNA of the CDR3 is TGTGCCAGCAGTTACTCGTCAGGGGGCTACGAGCAGTACTTC. Its protein is CASSYSSGGYEQYF.

The chain joins TRBV7-2 to TRBJ2-5; TRBD1 matches 9 bases. The germline CDR1 and CDR2 sequences are SGHTA and FQGNSA. The CDR3 is made up of 16 amino acids. Unmatched junction bases numbered 7, after V lost 3 bases and J lost 2 bases. In nucleotides, the CDR3 is TGTGCCAGCAGCTTTCTGCCGGGACAGGGACAAGAGACCCAGTACTTC. It is translated as CASSFLPGQGQETQYF.

The chain employs TRBV5-4 and TRBJ1-2; 7 bases line up with TRBD1. Germline-derived CDR1 and CDR2 are SGHNT and YYREEE (reference sequence). J gave up 8 bases and V 0 bases, and 7 bases lay outside the gene matches. The CDR3 totals 14 residues. This CDR3 reads CASSLGGGGDGYTF. The CDR3 DNA follows: TGTGCCAGCAGCTTGGGAGGGGGCGGGGACGGCTACACCTTC.

The rearrangement uses TRBV30 and TRBJ1-5; possible D gene TRBD1, 5 bases. The CDR3 extends over 17 amino acids. Trimming took 0 bases from V and 6 from J, leaving 21 bases between them. CDR1 is GTSNPN and CDR2 is SVGIG in the germline V gene (reference sequence). The CDR3 loop is CAWSVPPPAQGGQPQHF. The CDR3 DNA reads TGTGCCTGGAGTGTCCCTCCTCCTGCGCAGGGAGGTCAGCCCCAGCATTTT.